This TCR beta chain was captured in a study of blood T cells in healthy people across ages. Trimming left V 3 bases short and J 7 bases short, with 4 bases between. This CDR3 is built from 11 residues. CDR1 is MNHEY, CDR2 SMNVEV, per germline (reference sequence). Then a second PCR, running roughly 7 to 11 cycles, was carried out with a sample-barcoded 5' primer and a J-beta primer mix. One entry per CDR3 protein, called by TCRdb with MiXCR from the 5' RACE reads. In the table there are about 1 million distinct CDR3 sequences, about 25% of which are singletons. Note on this clonotype: Its target is unknown.

Notes on the study in general: A conclusive naive versus antigen-experienced comparison was prevented by the unsorted PBMCs.

The data also belong to a second study, concerning T cells of mothers and their children. That work states: In each mother, TCR beta CDR3 reads exceeded 8.5 million; in each child, they numbered 3 million to 3.5 million.

Sequencing input: blood. The receptor comes from a girl between 2 and 10 years old in good health. J is TRBJ2-4 and V is TRBV27, with unresolved D. This CDR3 is CASSFKNIQYF. In DNA form, the CDR3 reads TGTGCCAGCAGTTTCAAGAACATTCAGTACTTC.